These 28 T cell receptor beta chains originate from one sample sequenced in a study of OX40 agonist ivuxolimab in advanced cancers. Using immunoSEQ multiplex PCR, the repertoire was profiled, and TCRdb retains in-frame clones only, with some absent. This sample has tens of thousands of clones, with 91% found just once. Source: CD4+ or CD8+ T cells sorted from blood, taken in a trial of the OX40 agonist ivuxolimab. These receptors were collected from an adult with an advanced solid tumor such as melanoma, head and neck, liver or kidney cancer.

This chain connects TRBV27 to TRBJ1-5, with TRBD1 identical over 7 bases. This CDR3 comprises 14 residues. CDR1 and CDR2 from the germline V gene are MNHEY and SMNVEV (reference sequence). The trim removed 7 bases at V and 7 bases at J, leaving 10 bases unmatched. Here the CDR3 reads CASKTTGSWQPQHF. In nucleotides, the CDR3 is TGTGCCAGCAAAACGACAGGGTCTTGGCAGCCCCAGCATTTT.

V usage is TRBV7-9 and J usage is TRBJ2-7; D possibly corresponds to TRBD1 (6 bases). V lost 4 bases and J 6 bases, leaving 19 bases between the germline ends. The CDR3 has 15 amino acids. The V gene's germline CDR1 is SEHNR and CDR2 FQNEAQ (reference sequence). DNA of the CDR3: TGTGCCAGCAGCTCTGTCACAGGGCGGTCCGGCGAGCAGTACTTC. Amino acids: CASSSVTGRSGEQYF.

This chain uses TRBV5-4 with TRBJ1-1; D perhaps matches TRBD1 (5 bases). V lost 4 bases, J lost 4 bases, and 17 bases lay in between. The CDR3 is made up of 15 amino acids. CDR1 is SGHNT, CDR2 YYREEE, per germline (reference sequence). The CDR3 DNA follows: TGTGCCAGCAGCGAGGGGACTTTCCGGGGCACTGAAGCTTTCTTT. It specifies CASSEGTFRGTEAFF.

The rearrangement links TRBV27 to TRBJ1-2, with D possibly being TRBD1 (6 bases). V was shortened by 4 bases and J by 3 bases, with 15 bases between the two germline ends. The CDR3 totals 15 residues. The germline CDR1 and CDR2 sequences are MNHEY and SMNVEV (reference sequence). This chain's CDR3 is CASSSLPPGDYGYTF. In DNA, the CDR3 is TGTGCCAGCAGTTCCCTGCCACCAGGGGACTATGGCTACACCTTC.

V and J are TRBV30 and TRBJ1-5, with D perhaps matching TRBD1 (5 bases). In germline, CDR1 is GTSNPN, CDR2 SVGIG (reference sequence). The V end was cut by 4 bases, the J end by 7 bases, with 14 bases between. This CDR3 spans 13 amino acids. The CDR3 DNA reads TGTGCCTGGATATTACGCAGGGACCAGCCCCAGCATTTT. It encodes CAWILRRDQPQHF. Full variable domain (missing parts from reference TRBV30 and TRBJ1-5): SQTIHQWPATLVQPVGSPLSLECTVEGTSNPNLYWYRQAAGRGLQLLFYSVGIGQISSEVPQNLSASRPQDRQFILSSKKLLLSDSGFYLCAWILRRDQPQHFGDGTRLSIL.

V and J are TRBV5-1 and TRBJ2-7, with a weak D call TRBD1 (6 bases). With 0 bases removed from V and 2 bases from J, the gap between germline ends came to 9 bases. This CDR3 contains 14 residues. Germline values: CDR1 SGHRS, CDR2 YFSETQ. The CDR3 region is CASSLASGAYEQYF. The CDR3 DNA follows: TGCGCCAGCAGCTTGGCCTCAGGGGCCTACGAGCAGTACTTC.

This chain joins TRBV6-6 and TRBJ1-2; 7 bases match TRBD1. The J segment lost 0 bases and the V segment lost 2 bases, leaving 0 bases of the junction unmatched. From germline, CDR1 is MNHNY and CDR2 SVGAGI (reference sequence). The CDR3 is 14 amino acids. CDR3 nucleotide sequence: TGTGCCAGCAGTTACGGGACAGCTAACTATGGCTACACCTTC. Translation: CASSYGTANYGYTF.

V gene TRBV4-3 combines with J gene TRBJ2-7; 7 bases map to TRBD2. Germline lookup yields CDR1 LGHNA and CDR2 YSLEER. The length of the CDR3 is 13 residues. J gave up 4 bases and V 1 base, and 1 base lay outside the gene matches. CDR3: CASSQGGGYEQYF. In nucleotides, the CDR3 is TGCGCCAGCAGCCAAGGGGGAGGGTACGAGCAGTACTTC.

The chain carries TRBV28 and TRBJ2-1, with 13 bases aligning to TRBD2. Per the germline V gene, CDR1 is MDHEN and CDR2 is SYDVKM. With V trimmed by 4 bases and J by 5 bases, 11 bases remained unmatched. This CDR3 comprises 18 residues. CDR3: CASSSIAIGLAGDNEQFF. CDR3 bases: TGTGCCAGCAGTTCAATAGCTATAGGACTAGCGGGAGACAATGAGCAGTTCTTC.

The chain joins TRBV30 to TRBJ1-5, with 9 bases lining up with TRBD1. The CDR3 consists of 15 residues. CDR1 GTSNPN and CDR2 SVGIG come from the germline V gene (reference sequence). J gave up 6 bases and V 0 bases, and 6 bases lay outside the gene matches. CDR3 in DNA: TGTGCCTGGAGTGTAGTAGGACAGGGGAGTCAGCCCCAGCATTTT. Its translation is CAWSVVGQGSQPQHF.

This chain connects TRBV10-3 to TRBJ1-4; TRBD1 aligns across 10 bases. The CDR3 is 13 residues long. CDR1 is ENHRY, CDR2 SYGVKD, per germline. V dropped 8 bases and J dropped 8; count of bases not matched to a gene: 5. The CDR3 DNA reads as TGTGCCATCGGGGGGACAGGGGACGAAAAACTGTTTTTT. This translates into CAIGGTGDEKLFF.

This clone appeared a single time. V usage is TRBV11-2 and J usage is TRBJ1-2, with 7 bases lining up with TRBD1. V shed 4 bases, J shed 4 bases, and the junction held 6 bases outside the gene matches. The CDR3 runs 14 residues. Germline V gene sequence: CDR1 SGHAT, CDR2 FQNNGV. The CDR3 sequence is CASSSTGDSYGYTF. The CDR3 DNA follows: TGTGCCAGCAGCTCCACAGGGGACTCCTATGGCTACACCTTC.

In this sample, this clone turned up once. The chain recombines TRBV5-4 with TRBJ1-5, with a tentative D call TRBD1 (5 bases). Trimming removed 0 bases from V and 9 bases from J, with 10 bases in between. CDR3 length: 13 residues. The V gene's germline CDR1 is SGHNT and CDR2 YYREEE (reference sequence). The CDR3 DNA follows: TGTGCCAGCAGCTTGGACGCGGGACGGCCCCAGCATTTT. This codes for CASSLDAGRPQHF.

This rearrangement joins TRBV6-6 to TRBJ2-5; D gene uncertain. Germline-derived CDR1 and CDR2 are MNHNY and SVGAGI (reference sequence). Trimming stripped 4 bases from V and 1 base from J, with 7 bases between. CDR3 length: 13 residues. CDR3 protein: CASSLGLQETQYF. The CDR3 bases are TGTGCCAGCAGTTTAGGTCTCCAAGAGACCCAGTACTTC.

V usage is TRBV5-5 and J usage is TRBJ2-7; D unclear. Germline assignment: CDR1 SGHKS and CDR2 YYEKEE (reference sequence). V dropped 0 bases and J dropped 3 bases, with 4 bases sitting between them. The CDR3 has 12 residues. Here the CDR3 DNA reads TGTGCCAGCAGCTTGGGCGGCTACGAGCAGTACTTC. Amino acid sequence: CASSLGGYEQYF.

The genes are TRBV16 and TRBJ2-1, with D perhaps TRBD2 (5 bases). This CDR3 spans 12 amino acids. Germline lookup yields CDR1 KGHSY and CDR2 FQNENV. V gave up 5 bases and J gave up 8 bases, with 10 bases separating them. The DNA of the CDR3 is TGTGCCAGCAGCTACGACGGGGATGAGCAGTTCTTC. Its protein product is CASSYDGDEQFF.

V and J are TRBV5-8 and TRBJ1-5; 9 bases map to TRBD1. V lost 4 bases to trimming and J lost 7 bases; unmatched junction nucleotides: 15. Germline CDR1 is SGHTS and CDR2 is YDEGEE. The CDR3 extends over 17 amino acids. The CDR3, as DNA: TGTGCCAGCAGCCCCTGGATAGGGCGACAGGGGGGGCAGCCCCAGCATTTT. Translated, it gives CASSPWIGRQGGQPQHF.

This sequence joins TRBV4-3 and TRBJ1-1; possible D gene TRBD1, 5 bases. The CDR3 covers 13 residues. V was trimmed by 1 base and J by 10 bases, leaving 13 bases between them. Germline V gives CDR1 LGHNA, CDR2 YSLEER. The DNA for the CDR3 is TGCGCCAGCAGCCAAGGCGACCCCGGGGGAGCTTTCTTT. This sequence encodes CASSQGDPGGAFF.

J is TRBJ2-1 and V is TRBV5-6, with 7 bases lining up with TRBD1. The trim removed 0 bases at V and 9 bases at J, leaving 6 bases unmatched. CDR3 length: 14 residues. CDR1 and CDR2 from the germline V gene are SGHDT and YYEEEE. Written as DNA, the CDR3 is TGTGCCAGCAGCTTGGAAAACAGGGGCAGTGAGCAGTTCTTC. This sequence encodes CASSLENRGSEQFF. The full variable domain, completed using reference TRBV5-6 and TRBJ2-1, is DAGVTQSPTHLIKTRGQQVTLRCSPKSGHDTVSWYQQALGQGPQFIFQYYEEEERQRGNFPDRFSGHQFPNYSSELNVNALLLGDSALYLCASSLENRGSEQFFGPGTRLTVL.

The chain combines TRBV4-2 with TRBJ1-3; 11 bases align to TRBD1. V dropped 1 base and J dropped 2; count of bases not matched to a gene: 10. This CDR3 is 19 amino acids long. The V gene's germline CDR1 is LGHNA and CDR2 YNFKEQ. The CDR3 region is CASSQAPLPDRGPGNTIYF. CDR3 nucleotide sequence: TGTGCCAGCAGCCAAGCCCCTCTCCCGGACAGGGGGCCTGGAAACACCATATATTTT.

The chain is built from TRBV27 and TRBJ2-1, with TRBD1 matching 7 bases. The V gene end was trimmed by 6 bases and the J gene end by 7 bases; junction bases not matched to a gene: 6. The CDR3 length is 13 residues. Germline CDR1 reads MNHEY; CDR2 reads SMNVEV (reference sequence). CDR3 amino acids: CASRLQQGNEQFF. The CDR3 nucleotides read TGTGCCAGCAGACTCCAACAGGGGAATGAGCAGTTCTTC.

The chain joins TRBV6-6 to TRBJ2-1; 8 nucleotides match TRBD1. J lost 12 bases, V lost 5 bases, and 6 bases had no gene match. Germline CDR1 is MNHNY and CDR2 is SVGAGI (reference sequence). The CDR3 is made up of 12 amino acids. Here the CDR3 DNA reads TGTGCCAGCAGTGCGGACAGGGAGGCGCAGTTCTTC. The encoded protein is CASSADREAQFF.

The chain has TRBV6-1 and TRBJ2-1; no clear D gene. Germline V gene data show CDR1 as MNHNS and CDR2 as SASEGT. The CDR3 length is 15 residues. V gave up 2 bases and J gave up 8 bases, with 16 bases separating them. This chain's CDR3 is CASSESWGRQDEQFF. The CDR3 coding sequence is TGTGCCAGCAGTGAAAGCTGGGGTCGGCAGGATGAGCAGTTCTTC.

The V gene is TRBV12-5, the J gene TRBJ1-5, with TRBD1 matching 7 bases. The CDR3 length is 15 residues. V dropped 7 bases and J dropped 3; count of bases not matched to a gene: 9. Germline V CDR1 and CDR2: LGHNT, FRNRAP. The CDR3 spells CASALRTGFNQPQHF. The CDR3 nucleotides are TGTGCTAGTGCCCTCCGGACAGGCTTCAATCAGCCCCAGCATTTT. The full variable domain, completed using reference TRBV12-5 and TRBJ1-5, is DARVTQTPRHKVTEMGQEVTMRCQPILGHNTVFWYRQTMMQGLELLAYFRNRAPLDDSGMPKDRFSAEMPDATLATLKIQPSEPRDSAVYFCASALRTGFNQPQHFGDGTRLSIL.

J is TRBJ2-5 and V is TRBV5-4; 10 bases are shared with TRBD2. CDR3 length: 14 amino acids. The trim removed 0 bases at V and 4 bases at J, leaving 0 bases unmatched. CDR1 is SGHNT and CDR2 is YYREEE in the germline V gene (reference sequence). CDR3 sequence reads: CASSLGLAGETQYF. CDR3 sequence (DNA): TGTGCCAGCAGCTTGGGACTAGCGGGAGAGACCCAGTACTTC.

The chain uses TRBV4-1 and TRBJ2-7; 12 bases line up with TRBD1. The germline V gene has CDR1 MGHRA and CDR2 YSYEKL. The V gene end was trimmed by 3 bases and the J gene end by 5 bases; junction bases not matched to a gene: 8. The CDR3 sequence is 16 residues long. The CDR3 DNA reads as TGCGCCAGCAGCCAGGAACCGGGACAGGGGGCCCACGAGCAGTACTTC. Translating it yields CASSQEPGQGAHEQYF.

The V gene is TRBV29-1, the J gene TRBJ1-2; 10 bases line up with TRBD1. The CDR3 extends over 14 amino acids. After removal of 1 base from V and 3 bases from J, the junction contained 2 bases not matched to a gene. Germline V CDR1 and CDR2: SQVTM, ANQGSEA. CDR3 coding DNA: TGCAGCGTTGAAGCTGGACAGGGGGACTATGGCTACACCTTC. Protein: CSVEAGQGDYGYTF.

Notes on this clone: One end of the junction varies from germline; a read error may be responsible. J is TRBJ2-7 and V is TRBV7-7; D may correspond to TRBD1 or TRBD2 (5 bases each). Germline CDR1 is SSHAT and CDR2 is FNYEAQ (reference sequence). The CDR3 is 14 amino acids. Here the CDR3 reads CASSLWGPNYEQYF. The CDR3 DNA is TGTGCTAGCAGCTTATGGGGACCGAACTACGAGCAGTACTTC.